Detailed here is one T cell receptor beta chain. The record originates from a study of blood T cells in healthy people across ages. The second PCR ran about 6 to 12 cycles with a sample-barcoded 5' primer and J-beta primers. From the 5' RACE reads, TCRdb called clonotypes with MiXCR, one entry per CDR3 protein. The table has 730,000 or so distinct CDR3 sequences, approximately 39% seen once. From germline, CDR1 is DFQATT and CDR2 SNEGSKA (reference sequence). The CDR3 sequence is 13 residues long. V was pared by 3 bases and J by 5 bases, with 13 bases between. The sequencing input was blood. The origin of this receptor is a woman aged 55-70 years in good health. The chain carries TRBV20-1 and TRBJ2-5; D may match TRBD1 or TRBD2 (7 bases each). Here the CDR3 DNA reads TGCAGTGCTAGGGATCAGGGGGGGGAGACCCAGTACTTC. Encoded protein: CSARDQGGETQYF.